The rows below give T cell receptor beta chains drawn from one sample of a study of read filtering for tumor transcriptome and immune sequencing. Each CDR3 protein gets one entry after TCRdb re-called the reads with MiXCR. The sample has approximately 25,000 distinct CDR3 sequences, roughly an eighth seen once. The sequenced material came from a population of CD138-negative cells sorted from bone marrow. These receptors were collected from a donor aged 40 or older with multiple myeloma. The CDR3 runs from the conserved cysteine through the conserved F or W. D genes are given only for firm matches. Clone size is stated in some rows and not others, as once, few, many or a class when expanded.

abundance: many
v_gene: TRBV7-9
j_gene: TRBJ1-6
d_gene: .
CDR3aa: CASSLVDSPLHF
CDR3nt: TGTGCCAGCAGCTTGGTGGATTCACCCCTCCACTTT

abundance: many
v_gene: TRBV5-1
j_gene: TRBJ2-1
d_gene: .
CDR3aa: CASSLIDPNEQFF
CDR3nt: TGCGCCAGCAGCTTGATAGATCCCAATGAGCAGTTCTTC

abundance: .
v_gene: TRBV6-1
j_gene: TRBJ2-1
d_gene: .
CDR3aa: CSSSEVLGYEFF
CDR3nt: TGCTCCAGCAGCGAAGTACTTGGCTACGAGTTCTTC

abundance: many
v_gene: TRBV2
j_gene: TRBJ1-5
d_gene: TRBD1
CDR3aa: CASSVSGGAEQPQHF
CDR3nt: TGTGCCAGCAGTGTCTCAGGGGGGGCAGAGCAGCCCCAGCATTTT

abundance: many
v_gene: TRBV11-3
j_gene: TRBJ2-7
d_gene: .
CDR3aa: CASSRAHTTYEQYF
CDR3nt: TGTGCCAGCAGCCGAGCGCATACAACCTACGAGCAGTACTTC

abundance: many
v_gene: TRBV20-1
j_gene: TRBJ1-2
d_gene: .
CDR3aa: CSARANYGYTF
CDR3nt: TGCAGTGCCAGGGCTAACTATGGCTACACCTTC

abundance: many
v_gene: TRBV7-2
j_gene: TRBJ2-3
d_gene: .
CDR3aa: CASSFRFTSTDTQYF
CDR3nt: TGTGCCAGCAGCTTTCGCTTCACTAGCACAGATACGCAGTATTTT

abundance: .
v_gene: TRBV6-1
j_gene: TRBJ1-6
d_gene: .
CDR3aa: CAGDSGSDNSPHHF
CDR3nt: TGTGCCGGAGACTCCGGGTCGGATAATTCACCCCACCACTTT

abundance: many
v_gene: TRBV24-1
j_gene: TRBJ1-5
d_gene: .
CDR3aa: CATRPQRLNQPQHF
CDR3nt: TGTGCCACCAGGCCGCAGAGATTGAATCAGCCCCAGCATTTT

abundance: many
v_gene: TRBV12-3/TRBV12-4
j_gene: TRBJ2-3
d_gene: TRBD1
CDR3aa: CASTAQQTGSTDTQYF
CDR3nt: TGTGCCAGCACGGCCCAACAGACAGGGAGCACAGATACGCAGTATTTT

abundance: many
v_gene: TRBV7-9
j_gene: TRBJ2-1
d_gene: .
CDR3aa: CASSPPLSSYNEQFF
CDR3nt: TGTGCCAGCAGCCCCCCTTTAAGCTCCTACAATGAGCAGTTCTTC

abundance: many
v_gene: TRBV20-1
j_gene: TRBJ1-2
d_gene: .
CDR3aa: CSARDAGTENYGYTF
CDR3nt: TGCAGTGCTAGAGATGCCGGGACCGAGAACTATGGCTACACCTTC

abundance: .
v_gene: TRBV7-7
j_gene: TRBJ2-2
d_gene: .
CDR3aa: CASSLSGTVNTGELFF
CDR3nt: TGTGCTAGCAGCTTATCTGGGACGGTGAACACCGGGGAGCTGTTTTTT

abundance: few
v_gene: TRBV7-7
j_gene: TRBJ2-7
d_gene: TRBD2
CDR3aa: CASSPGLAGADEQYF
CDR3nt: TGTGCCAGCAGCCCCGGACTAGCGGGAGCTGACGAGCAGTACTTC

abundance: many
v_gene: TRBV11-3
j_gene: TRBJ2-5
d_gene: .
CDR3aa: CASSPDPWGTQYF
CDR3nt: TGTGCCAGCAGCCCCGACCCCTGGGGGACCCAGTACTTC

abundance: many
v_gene: TRBV6-5
j_gene: TRBJ2-3
d_gene: .
CDR3aa: CASSYEGAGDDTQYF
CDR3nt: TGTGCCAGCAGTTACGAGGGGGCGGGAGACGATACGCAGTATTTT

abundance: many
v_gene: TRBV5-6
j_gene: TRBJ2-1
d_gene: TRBD1
CDR3aa: CASSYGQGQFF
CDR3nt: TGTGCCAGCAGTTACGGACAGGGGCAGTTCTTC

abundance: many
v_gene: TRBV3-1
j_gene: TRBJ2-3
d_gene: .
CDR3aa: CASSQDRRLAPTDTQYF
CDR3nt: TGTGCCAGCAGCCAAGATCGCCGCCTAGCGCCCACAGATACGCAGTATTTT

abundance: many
v_gene: TRBV12-3/TRBV12-4
j_gene: TRBJ1-3
d_gene: .
CDR3aa: CASSLTGSSGNTIYF
CDR3nt: TGTGCCAGCAGTTTGACAGGTTCCTCTGGAAACACCATATATTTT

abundance: many
v_gene: TRBV7-2
j_gene: TRBJ1-4
d_gene: TRBD1
CDR3aa: CASSLQQGYEKLFF
CDR3nt: TGTGCCAGCAGCCTTCAACAGGGGTATGAAAAACTGTTTTTT

abundance: many
v_gene: TRBV7-3
j_gene: TRBJ2-3
d_gene: .
CDR3aa: CASTPGQGGGGTDTQYF
CDR3nt: TGTGCCAGCACCCCGGGCCAGGGAGGCGGGGGCACAGATACGCAGTATTTT

abundance: many
v_gene: TRBV6-7
j_gene: TRBJ2-7
d_gene: .
CDR3aa: CASTLTSGHEQYF
CDR3nt: TGTGCCAGCACCTTGACATCGGGCCACGAGCAGTACTTC

abundance: few
v_gene: TRBV7-8
j_gene: TRBJ2-1
d_gene: TRBD2
CDR3aa: CANSLIGRSSYNEQFF
CDR3nt: TGTGCCAACAGCTTAATCGGGAGGAGCTCCTACAATGAGCAGTTCTTC

abundance: many
v_gene: TRBV18
j_gene: TRBJ2-1
d_gene: TRBD2
CDR3aa: CASSPPGGADEQFF
CDR3nt: TGTGCCAGCTCACCACCGGGAGGGGCCGATGAGCAGTTCTTC